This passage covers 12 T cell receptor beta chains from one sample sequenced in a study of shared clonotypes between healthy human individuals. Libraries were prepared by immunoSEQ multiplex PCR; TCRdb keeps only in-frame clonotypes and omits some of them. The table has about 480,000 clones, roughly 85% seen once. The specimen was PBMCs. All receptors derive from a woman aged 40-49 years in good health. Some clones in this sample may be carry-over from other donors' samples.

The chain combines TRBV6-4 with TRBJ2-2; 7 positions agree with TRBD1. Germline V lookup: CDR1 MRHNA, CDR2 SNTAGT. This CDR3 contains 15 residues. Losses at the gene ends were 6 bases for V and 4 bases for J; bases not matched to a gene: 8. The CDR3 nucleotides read TGTGCCAGCAGCAAAGAGGGGGCAGGCACCGGGGAGCTGTTTTTT. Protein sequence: CASSKEGAGTGELFF.

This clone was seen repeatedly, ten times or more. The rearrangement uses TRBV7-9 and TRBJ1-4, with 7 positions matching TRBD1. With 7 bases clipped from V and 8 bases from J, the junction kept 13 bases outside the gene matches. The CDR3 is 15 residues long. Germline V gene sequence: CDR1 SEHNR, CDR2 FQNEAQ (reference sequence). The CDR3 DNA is TGTGCCAGCACCCCGGGGTTGACAGGGCCCGAAAAACTGTTTTTT. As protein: CASTPGLTGPEKLFF.

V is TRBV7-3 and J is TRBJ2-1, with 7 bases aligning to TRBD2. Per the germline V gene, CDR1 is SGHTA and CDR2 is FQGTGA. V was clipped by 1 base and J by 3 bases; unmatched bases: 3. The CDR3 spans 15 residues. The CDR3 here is CASSLSSGDYNEQFF. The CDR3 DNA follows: TGTGCCAGCAGCTTAAGCAGCGGGGACTACAATGAGCAGTTCTTC.

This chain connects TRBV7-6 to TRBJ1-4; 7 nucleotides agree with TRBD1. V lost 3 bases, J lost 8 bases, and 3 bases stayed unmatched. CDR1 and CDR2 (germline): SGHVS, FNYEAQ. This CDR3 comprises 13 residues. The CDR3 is CASSLDRREKLFF. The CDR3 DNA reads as TGTGCCAGCAGCTTGGACAGGAGGGAAAAACTGTTTTTT. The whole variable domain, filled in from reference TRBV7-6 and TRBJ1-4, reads GAGVSQSPRYKVTKRGQDVALRCDPISGHVSLYWYRQALGQGPEFLTYFNYEAQQDKSGLPNDRFSAERPEGSISTLTIQRTEQRDSAMYRCASSLDRREKLFFGSGTQLSVL.

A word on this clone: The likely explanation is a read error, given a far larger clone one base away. The CDR3 is CDSSRGQVQETQYF. The CDR3 nucleotides are TGTGACAGCAGCCGAGGACAGGTTCAAGAGACCCAGTACTTC. The gene calls are TRBV5-6 and TRBJ2-5; the match to TRBD1 covers 7 bases. Germline V gene sequence: CDR1 SGHDT, CDR2 YYEEEE. The CDR3 has 14 amino acids.

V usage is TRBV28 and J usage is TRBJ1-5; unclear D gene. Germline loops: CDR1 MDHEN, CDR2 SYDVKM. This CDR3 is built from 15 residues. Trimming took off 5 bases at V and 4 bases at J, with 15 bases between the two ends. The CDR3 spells CASSPRLGSNQPQHF. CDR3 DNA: TGTGCCAGCAGTCCACGTCTGGGCAGTAATCAGCCCCAGCATTTT.

CDR3 in amino acids: CASSQTDEKLFF. The CDR3 DNA follows: TGTGCCAGCAGCCAGACAGACGAAAAACTGTTTTTT. V gene TRBV5-4 combines with J gene TRBJ1-4; D is possibly TRBD1 (5 bases). The CDR3 has 12 residues. From germline, CDR1 is SGHNT and CDR2 YYREEE (reference sequence). The V end was cut by 4 bases, the J end by 8 bases, with 9 bases between.

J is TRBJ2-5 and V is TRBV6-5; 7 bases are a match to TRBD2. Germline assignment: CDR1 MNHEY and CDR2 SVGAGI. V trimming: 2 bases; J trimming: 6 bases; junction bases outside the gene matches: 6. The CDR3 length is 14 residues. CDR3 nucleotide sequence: TGTGCCAGCAGTTACGCGACTAGCTTACAGACCCAGTACTTC. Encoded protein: CASSYATSLQTQYF.

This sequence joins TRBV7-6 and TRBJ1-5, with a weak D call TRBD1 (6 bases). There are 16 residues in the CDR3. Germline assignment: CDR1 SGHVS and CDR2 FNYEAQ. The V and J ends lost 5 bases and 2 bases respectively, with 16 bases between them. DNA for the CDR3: TGTGCCAGCAGCACCAGGACAGAGTATGGCAATCAGCCCCAGCATTTT. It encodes CASSTRTEYGNQPQHF.

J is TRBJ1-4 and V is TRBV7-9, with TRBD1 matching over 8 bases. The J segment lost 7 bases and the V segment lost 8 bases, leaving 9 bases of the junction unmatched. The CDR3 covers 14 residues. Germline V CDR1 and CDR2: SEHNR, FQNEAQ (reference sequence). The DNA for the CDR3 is TGTGCCAGCGGAACACAGGGGGGGAGTGAAAAACTGTTTTTT. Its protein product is CASGTQGGSEKLFF.

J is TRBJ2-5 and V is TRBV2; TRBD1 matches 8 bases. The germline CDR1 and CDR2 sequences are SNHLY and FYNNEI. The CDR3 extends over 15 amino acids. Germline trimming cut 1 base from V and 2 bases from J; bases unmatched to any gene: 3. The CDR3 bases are TGTGCCAGCAGTGAAGGGACAGGGTTTCAAGAGACCCAGTACTTC. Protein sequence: CASSEGTGFQETQYF.

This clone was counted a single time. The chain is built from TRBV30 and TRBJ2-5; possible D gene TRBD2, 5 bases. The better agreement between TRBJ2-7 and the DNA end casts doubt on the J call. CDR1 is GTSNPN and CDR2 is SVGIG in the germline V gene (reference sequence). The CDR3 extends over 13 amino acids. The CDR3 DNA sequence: TGTGCCTGGGGCCTGGAGCGGACCTACGAGCAGTACTTC. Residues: CAWGLERTYEQYF.